This T cell receptor beta chain was identified in a study of CD8 T cells in ankylosing spondylitis. Findings and limits, study-wide: A CD8+ phenotype characterized the disease-linked clones, which were relatively rare in peripheral blood. Clones linked to disease were reported to show significant enrichment in matched ankylosing spondylitis synovial fluid.

This clonotype was seen many times. Its antigen remains unknown. Quantitative 5'-RACE was performed with molecular barcodes, and it yielded the TCR beta libraries. TCRdb reprocessed the 5' RACE reads via MiXCR and lists one record per CDR3 protein. Seen here are about 250,000 distinct CDR3 sequences, roughly 18% observed once, and the top ten hold about a third. Germline CDR1 reads SQVTM; CDR2 reads ANQGSEA. V lost 6 bases, J lost 2 bases, and 20 bases lay in between. This CDR3 is built from 16 residues. The rearrangement links TRBV29-1 to TRBJ2-1; D gene uncertain. Sequences were obtained from blood, either unsorted or a sorted T cell fraction (not recorded which). This TCR was sampled from a male donor with ankylosing spondylitis or in good health (not recorded which). CDR3 sequence reads: CSVIRTGDGAYNEQFF. The CDR3, as DNA: TGCAGCGTGATTCGGACCGGCGATGGGGCCTACAATGAGCAGTTCTTC.